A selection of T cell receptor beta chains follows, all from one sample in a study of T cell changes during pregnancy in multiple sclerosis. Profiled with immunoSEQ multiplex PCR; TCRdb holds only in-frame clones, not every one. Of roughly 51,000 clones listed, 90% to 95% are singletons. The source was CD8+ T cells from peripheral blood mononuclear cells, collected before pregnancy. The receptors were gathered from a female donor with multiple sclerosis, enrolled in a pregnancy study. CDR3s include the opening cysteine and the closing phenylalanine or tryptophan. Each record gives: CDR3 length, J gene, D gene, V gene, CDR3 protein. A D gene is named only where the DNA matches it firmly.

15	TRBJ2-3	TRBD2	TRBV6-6	CASSYRREGPDTQYF
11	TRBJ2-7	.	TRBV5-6	CASSGGPGQSF
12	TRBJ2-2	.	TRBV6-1	CASSPQAGELFF
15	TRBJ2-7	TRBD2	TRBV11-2	CASSSPSGTDYEQYF
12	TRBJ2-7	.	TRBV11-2	CASRTAGYEQYF
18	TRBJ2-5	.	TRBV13	CASSPSSPLTGNGETQYF
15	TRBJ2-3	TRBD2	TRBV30	CACTPGLAGGNTQYF
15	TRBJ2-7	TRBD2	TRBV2	CASSSGLAGALGQYF
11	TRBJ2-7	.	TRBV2	CASSVRYEQYF
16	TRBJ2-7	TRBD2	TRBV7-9	CASSPGGGTSAYEQYF
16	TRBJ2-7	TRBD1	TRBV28	CASSPPLGQGYHEQYF